Listed here are 28 T cell receptor beta chains from one sample, sequenced in a study of Graves' ophthalmopathy and Graves' hyperthyroidism. As the template, RNA transcripts were used to amplify TCR beta CDR3 regions. HTBI primers were employed in first-round RT-PCR, then a second-round multiplex PCR followed. A single record per CDR3 protein comes from TCRdb applying MiXCR to the multiplex PCR reads. There are about 390,000 distinct CDR3 sequences in the sample; about 16% occur only once, and about 7% lies in the top ten. Sequencing used peripheral blood. The receptors were gathered from a woman between 18 and 29 years old with stable Graves' hyperthyroidism.

The chain is built from TRBV24-1 and TRBJ2-5; D is perhaps TRBD1 or TRBD2 (6 bases each). The CDR3 covers 13 residues. Between the trimmed V and J ends, which lost 8 bases and 5 bases, there was a span of 14 bases. The V gene's germline CDR1 is KGHDR and CDR2 SFDVKD. The CDR3 reads CATTSGEAETQYF. CDR3 nucleotides: TGTGCCACCACTTCAGGGGAGGCGGAGACCCAGTACTTC.

This clonotype was recorded many times. The chain employs TRBV29-1 and TRBJ2-5; the match to TRBD2 covers 9 bases. This CDR3 spans 14 amino acids. J gave up 5 bases and V 7 bases, and 11 bases lay outside the gene matches. Germline-derived CDR1 and CDR2 are SQVTM and ANQGSEA. The CDR3 coding sequence is TGCAGCGGACAACTGGGACTAGCAGTTGAGACCCAGTACTTC. Translating gives CSGQLGLAVETQYF.

This clonotype was seen repeatedly, ten times or more. The chain links TRBV14 to TRBJ2-7; 7 positions match TRBD1. Trimming cost V 4 bases and J 2 bases; bases outside gene matches: 2. Germline V gene lookup returns CDR1 SGHDN and CDR2 FVKESK. The CDR3 is 13 amino acids. The CDR3 sequence is CASSPGQPYEQYF. The CDR3 coding sequence is TGTGCCAGCAGCCCGGGACAGCCCTACGAGCAGTACTTC.

This clonotype was observed many times. The chain has TRBV29-1 and TRBJ1-1; TRBD1 is a possible D gene (6 bases). The germline V gene has CDR1 SQVTM and CDR2 ANQGSEA. The V end lost 7 bases, the J end lost 0 bases, and 9 bases lay between the germline ends. The CDR3 has 12 residues. CDR3 sequence (DNA): TGCAGCGAAGGGGGAATGAACACTGAAGCTTTCTTT. It translates to CSEGGMNTEAFF.

The chain links TRBV7-2 to TRBJ2-7, with D perhaps matching TRBD2 (5 bases). Germline lookup yields CDR1 SGHTA and CDR2 FQGNSA. There are 15 residues in the CDR3. Trimming shortened V by 5 bases and J by 3 bases, and 17 bases separated the two germline ends. CDR3 in amino acids: CASSQRDTNLYEQYF. Here the CDR3 DNA reads TGTGCCAGCAGCCAGAGGGATACCAATCTCTACGAGCAGTACTTC.

The sample holds many counts of this clonotype. The gene calls are TRBV12-3 or TRBV12-4 and TRBJ2-5; 9 bases map to TRBD1. V gave up 1 base and J gave up 6 bases; unmatched junction bases: 9. CDR3 length equals 16 residues. The CDR3 loop reads CASSLVSGTGIQTQYF. For the CDR3, the DNA is TGTGCCAGCAGTTTAGTGTCCGGGACAGGGATACAGACCCAGTACTTC.

The J gene is TRBJ2-3, the V gene TRBV2, with 16 nucleotides matching TRBD2. CDR3 length: 17 amino acids. V lost 9 bases, J lost 3 bases, and 9 bases stayed unmatched. Germline V lookup: CDR1 SNHLY, CDR2 FYNNEI. CDR3 in amino acids: CARSGLAGGLSTDTQYF. The CDR3 coding sequence is TGTGCCAGGTCGGGACTAGCGGGGGGGCTGAGTACAGATACGCAGTATTTT.

In this sample, this clonotype turned up a few times. J is TRBJ2-7 and V is TRBV5-8; D is uncertain. The V gene's germline CDR1 is SGHTS and CDR2 YDEGEE. This CDR3 region has 14 residues. With 0 bases removed from V and 5 bases from J, the gap between germline ends came to 12 bases. CDR3 protein: CASSLGPEVDEQYF. The CDR3 DNA reads as TGTGCCAGCAGCTTGGGACCCGAAGTGGACGAGCAGTACTTC.

Many counts were recorded for this clonotype. The rearrangement joins TRBV2 to TRBJ2-7; 8 nucleotides line up with TRBD1. CDR3 length: 15 residues. Looked up from germline, CDR1 is SNHLY and CDR2 is FYNNEI. J was trimmed by 0 bases and V by 2 bases; bases with no gene match: 3. CDR3 in amino acids: CASSELDRDSYEQYF. The CDR3 DNA reads as TGTGCCAGCAGTGAACTGGACAGGGACTCCTACGAGCAGTACTTC.

The chain joins TRBV3-1 to TRBJ2-5, with 9 positions matching TRBD2. V gave up 2 bases and J gave up 5 bases; unmatched junction bases: 9. This CDR3 has 16 residues. Germline CDR1 and CDR2: LGHDT and YNNKEL (reference sequence). The CDR3 sequence: CASSQRRTSADETQYF. CDR3 nucleotides: TGTGCCAGCAGCCAACGACGGACTAGCGCGGACGAGACCCAGTACTTC.

The rearrangement uses TRBV7-2 and TRBJ1-2, with TRBD1 matching over 7 bases. The CDR3 consists of 19 residues. Germline lookup yields CDR1 SGHTA and CDR2 FQGNSA. Losses at the gene ends were 5 bases for V and 4 bases for J; bases not matched to a gene: 22. The CDR3 region is CASSARPDREIKGTYGYTF. As DNA, the CDR3 is TGTGCCAGCAGCGCCCGCCCCGACAGGGAAATAAAGGGAACCTATGGCTACACCTTC.

This clonotype has ten or more counts. This sequence joins TRBV9 and TRBJ1-2, with no clear D. V was shortened by 7 bases and J by 4 bases, with 8 bases between the two germline ends. The CDR3 runs 11 residues. The V gene's germline CDR1 is SGDLS and CDR2 YYNGEE. This CDR3 reads CASGEGYGYTF. The CDR3 nucleotides read TGTGCCAGCGGCGAAGGCTATGGCTACACCTTC.

This clonotype was counted many times. The chain links TRBV2 to TRBJ1-2; maybe TRBD1 (5 bases). The CDR3 has 12 residues. Germline V gene data show CDR1 as SNHLY and CDR2 as FYNNEI. V shed 3 bases and J shed 7 bases, with 9 bases lying between them. This chain's CDR3 is CASSEGGIGYTF. The CDR3, as DNA: TGTGCCAGCAGTGAGGGGGGGATTGGCTACACCTTC.

V usage is TRBV4-2 and J usage is TRBJ1-2; the match to TRBD1 covers 7 bases. Germline V lookup: CDR1 LGHNA, CDR2 YNFKEQ. V was clipped by 4 bases and J by 4 bases; unmatched bases: 12. The length of the CDR3 is 16 residues. The CDR3 sequence is CASSLSGQGGSYGYTF. The CDR3 DNA is TGTGCCAGCAGCCTTTCGGGGCAGGGGGGCTCCTATGGCTACACCTTC.

This clonotype appeared many times. The chain couples TRBV20-1 to TRBJ2-5; 12 bases line up with TRBD2. The CDR3 extends over 16 amino acids. The germline gives CDR1 DFQATT, CDR2 SNEGSKA (reference sequence). The J segment lost 4 bases and the V segment lost 3 bases, leaving 9 bases of the junction unmatched. The DNA of the CDR3 is TGCAGTGCTAGTCCATTCCTAGCGGGGGGGTTAGAGACCCAGTACTTC. This gives the protein CSASPFLAGGLETQYF.

This clonotype was observed at least ten times. The V gene is TRBV10-3, the J gene TRBJ1-6; D is perhaps TRBD1 (5 bases). The CDR3 sequence is 18 residues long. From germline, CDR1 is ENHRY and CDR2 SYGVKD. V dropped 0 bases and J dropped 9 bases, with 21 bases sitting between them. The CDR3 protein is CAISESYGGEGRGSPLHF. CDR3 in DNA: TGTGCCATCAGTGAGTCATACGGGGGTGAGGGACGAGGTTCACCCCTCCACTTT.

This chain uses TRBV12-3 or TRBV12-4 with TRBJ2-6, with TRBD1 as a possible D gene (5 bases). Trimming removed 2 bases from V and 2 bases from J, with 10 bases in between. The CDR3 contains 16 residues. The CDR3 is CASSLRGQPGANVLTF. Here the CDR3 DNA reads TGTGCCAGCAGTTTAAGGGGCCAACCTGGGGCCAACGTCCTGACTTTC.

This clonotype was seen ten or more times. A junction boundary mismatches the germline segment, possibly from a read error. The chain employs TRBV5-1 and TRBJ1-1; D uncertain. The CDR3 totals 13 residues. CDR1 and CDR2 from the germline V gene are SGHRS and YFSETQ. This CDR3 is CASRTGPNTEAFF. The CDR3 nucleotides read TGTGCCAGCAGAACCGGCCCCAACACTGAAGCTTTCTTT.

This clonotype was seen only a few times. The chain is built from TRBV12-3 or TRBV12-4 and TRBJ1-5, with 7 bases that match TRBD1. There are 15 residues in the CDR3. V lost 6 bases to trimming and J lost 6 bases; unmatched junction nucleotides: 11. CDR3 sequence reads: CASRRGTAKSQPQHF. DNA of the CDR3: TGTGCCAGCAGGCGCGGGACAGCCAAGAGTCAGCCCCAGCATTTT.

This clonotype appeared many times. The chain has TRBV19 and TRBJ1-2; D may be TRBD1 (5 bases). The CDR3 covers 16 residues. Trimming removed 0 bases from V and 4 bases from J, with 15 bases in between. The germline V gene encodes CDR1 LNHDA and CDR2 SQIVND (reference sequence). The CDR3: CASSIEKGERVYGYTF. The CDR3 nucleotides are TGTGCCAGTAGTATAGAGAAAGGGGAGCGGGTCTATGGCTACACCTTC.

A few counts support this clonotype. Possible read error: a much larger clone is one base away. The chain joins TRBV5-1 to TRBJ2-7, with 8 bases matching TRBD1. CDR1 is SGHRS and CDR2 is YFSETQ in the germline V gene. J gave up 3 bases and V 7 bases, and 6 bases lay outside the gene matches. The CDR3 contains 13 residues. For the CDR3, the DNA is TGCGCCAGCGGCAAGGACAGGGACTACGAGCAGTACTTC. It encodes CASGKDRDYEQYF.

This clonotype was seen only a few times. J is TRBJ2-7 and V is TRBV2; a possible D gene is TRBD1 (6 bases). The CDR3 has 15 amino acids. The germline V gene has CDR1 SNHLY and CDR2 FYNNEI. V gave up 8 bases and J gave up 3 bases, with 20 bases separating them. The DNA for the CDR3 is TGTGCCAGCTGCCATTACAGGGTCCTGGGCTACGAGCAGTACTTC. Amino acids: CASCHYRVLGYEQYF.

This clonotype was seen a single time. The chain employs TRBV10-3 and TRBJ1-2; D call uncertain. Germline values: CDR1 ENHRY, CDR2 SYGVKD. This CDR3 spans 11 amino acids. Trimming removed 10 bases from V and 4 bases from J, with 10 bases in between. CDR3 sequence (DNA): TGTGCCACTCAAGACACCTATGGCTACACCTTC. Protein product: CATQDTYGYTF.

This clonotype was detected ten times or more. The V call is TRBV6-2 or TRBV6-3, the J call TRBJ1-5, with D perhaps matching TRBD1 (6 bases). CDR1 is MNHEY, CDR2 SVGEGT, per germline. The CDR3 length is 13 residues. With 6 bases removed from V and 5 bases from J, the gap between germline ends came to 11 bases. The CDR3 region has the DNA TGTGCCAGCAGCAACGGGGGGCATCAGCCCCAGCATTTT. Amino acids: CASSNGGHQPQHF.

The J gene is TRBJ2-7, the V gene TRBV12-3 or TRBV12-4; the D gene is possibly TRBD2 (5 bases). V gave up 5 bases and J gave up 2 bases, with 16 bases separating them. This CDR3 is 15 amino acids long. CDR3 sequence reads: CASSPGPSEAYEQYF. The CDR3 DNA reads TGTGCCAGCAGTCCCGGGCCCTCGGAGGCCTACGAGCAGTACTTC.

This clonotype showed up many times. The CDR3 does not close with the conserved phenylalanine or tryptophan, likely indicating a read error. The chain recombines TRBV7-2 with TRBJ1-1; no definite D call. The CDR3 contains 14 residues. Per germline, CDR1 SGHTA and CDR2 FQGNSA. V was pared by 5 bases and J by 4 bases, with 14 bases between. The CDR3 DNA reads TGTGCCAGCAGCGCGACCATGGGAGCCACTGAAGCTTTCCTT. This translates into CASSATMGATEAFL.

This clonotype was picked up many times. The chain links TRBV25-1 to TRBJ1-6; TRBD1 might be the D (5 bases). The CDR3 sequence is 13 residues long. Germline V lookup: CDR1 MGHDK, CDR2 SYGVNS. Trimming took off 6 bases at V and 7 bases at J, with 10 bases between the two ends. In nucleotides, the CDR3 is TGTGCCAGCAGGTTGGGGGGGAATTCACCCCTCCACTTT. It yields the protein CASRLGGNSPLHF.

V usage is TRBV7-8 and J usage is TRBJ2-5; tentative D call: TRBD2 (6 bases). The V and J ends lost 4 bases and 1 base respectively, with 19 bases between them. The CDR3 spans 17 residues. Germline loops: CDR1 SGHVS, CDR2 FQNEAQ. In DNA form, the CDR3 reads TGTGCCAGCAGCTATAAGACGGAGGGAGCCTCCCAAGAGACCCAGTACTTC. Translated: CASSYKTEGASQETQYF.